Detailed here is one T cell receptor (beta chain). This specimen belongs to a study of control samples from healthy donors and cancer patients. The germline gives CDR1 SGHTA, CDR2 FQGNSA. The CDR3 covers 17 residues. V was trimmed by 3 bases and J by 0 bases, leaving 14 bases between them. Profiled with immunoSEQ multiplex PCR; TCRdb holds only in-frame clones, not every one. The sample has around 68,000 clones, approximately 83% seen once. The sequence was collected from a man aged 55 to 70 in good health. Material: blood. The chain links TRBV7-2 to TRBJ2-2; the D gene is possibly TRBD1 (6 bases). The DNA of the CDR3 is TGTGCCAGCAGCTTGGGACCCGGACAGTCGAACACCGGGGAGCTGTTTTTT. Protein sequence: CASSLGPGQSNTGELFF.